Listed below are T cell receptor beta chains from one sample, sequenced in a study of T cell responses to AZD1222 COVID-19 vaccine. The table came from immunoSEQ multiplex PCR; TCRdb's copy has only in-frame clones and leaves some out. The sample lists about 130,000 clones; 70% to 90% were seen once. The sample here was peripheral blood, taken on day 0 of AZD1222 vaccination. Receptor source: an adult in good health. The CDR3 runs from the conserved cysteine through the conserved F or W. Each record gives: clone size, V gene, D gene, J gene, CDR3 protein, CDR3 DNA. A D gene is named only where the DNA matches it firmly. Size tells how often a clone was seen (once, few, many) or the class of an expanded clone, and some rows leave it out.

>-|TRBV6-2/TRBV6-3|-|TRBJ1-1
CASSYSQVSNTEAFF
TGTGCCAGCAGTTACTCACAGGTTTCGAACACTGAAGCTTTCTTT
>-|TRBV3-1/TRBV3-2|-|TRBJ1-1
CASSQGAGRNTEAFF
TGTGCCAGCAGCCAAGGGGCAGGGAGGAACACTGAAGCTTTCTTT
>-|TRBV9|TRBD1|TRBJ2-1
CASSGPPGQGVNEQFF
TGTGCCAGCAGCGGCCCCCCGGGACAGGGGGTCAATGAGCAGTTCTTC
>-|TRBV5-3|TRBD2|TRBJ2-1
CARSLASSGISYNEQFF
TGTGCCAGAAGCTTGGCGTCTAGCGGGATTTCCTACAATGAGCAGTTCTTC
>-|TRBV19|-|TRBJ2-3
CASHGDTQYF
TGTGCCAGTCACGGGGATACGCAGTATTTT
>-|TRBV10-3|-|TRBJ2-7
CATSPETYEQYF
TGTGCCACTTCACCCGAAACCTACGAGCAGTACTTC
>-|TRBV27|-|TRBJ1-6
CASSLGGYNSPLHF
TGTGCCAGCAGTTTAGGGGGTTATAATTCACCCCTCCACTTT
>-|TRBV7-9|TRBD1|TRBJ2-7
CASSSTGASSYEQYF
TGTGCCAGCAGCTCGACAGGGGCTAGCTCCTACGAGCAGTACTTC
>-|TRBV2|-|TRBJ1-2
CASRVARKNYGYTF
TGTGCCAGCAGGGTCGCACGGAAAAACTATGGCTACACCTTC
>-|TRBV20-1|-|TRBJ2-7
CSASNRGNTGREQYF
TGCAGTGCTAGTAATAGGGGGAACACAGGGAGGGAGCAGTACTTC
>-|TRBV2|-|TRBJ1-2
CASRDSYSNYGYTF
TGTGCCAGCAGAGACAGTTATTCTAACTATGGCTACACCTTC
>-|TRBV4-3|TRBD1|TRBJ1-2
CASSQEVRTGLIYGYTF
TGCGCCAGCAGCCAGGAAGTACGGACAGGGCTCATCTATGGCTACACCTTC
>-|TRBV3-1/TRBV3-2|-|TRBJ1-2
CASSQEFRGTRF
TGTGCCAGCAGCCAAGAATTCCGGGGAACCCGCTTC
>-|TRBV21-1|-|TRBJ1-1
CASVKENFPLYMNTEAFF
TGTGCCAGCGTTAAAGAAAACTTTCCTCTCTACATGAACACTGAAGCTTTCTTT
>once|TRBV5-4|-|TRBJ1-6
CASSLFGFGSPLHF
TGTGCCAGCAGCCTCTTCGGTTTTGGTTCACCCCTCCACTTT
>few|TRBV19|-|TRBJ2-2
CASSSRGSTGELFF
TGTGCCAGTAGTAGTAGAGGGAGCACCGGGGAGCTGTTTTTT
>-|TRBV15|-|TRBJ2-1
CATSTEGNNEQFF
TGTGCCACCAGCACCGAAGGAAACAATGAGCAGTTCTTC
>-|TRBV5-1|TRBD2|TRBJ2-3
CASTRGTSGTDTQYF
TGCGCCAGCACCCGAGGGACTAGCGGCACAGATACGCAGTATTTT
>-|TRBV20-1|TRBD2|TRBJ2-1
CSASDLAGGSYNEQFF
TGCAGTGCTAGTGACCTAGCGGGAGGTTCCTACAATGAGCAGTTCTTC
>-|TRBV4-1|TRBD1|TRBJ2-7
CASSLRGLSEQYF
TGCGCCAGCAGCCTCAGGGGGCTGTCCGAGCAGTACTTC
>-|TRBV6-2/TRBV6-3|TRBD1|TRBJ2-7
CASSILTGLDEQYF
TGTGCCAGCAGTATCCTGACAGGGTTAGACGAGCAGTACTTC
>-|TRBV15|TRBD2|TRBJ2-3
CATSGIAGVGTDTQYF
TGTGCCACCAGCGGAATAGCGGGAGTAGGCACAGATACGCAGTATTTT
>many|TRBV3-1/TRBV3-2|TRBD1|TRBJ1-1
CASSPPFPGTGAMNTEAFF
TGTGCCAGCAGCCCCCCGTTTCCCGGGACAGGGGCCATGAACACTGAAGCTTTCTTT
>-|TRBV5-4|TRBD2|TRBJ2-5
CASSFDNILAVIKGETQYF
TGTGCCAGCAGCTTCGATAATATCCTAGCGGTAATAAAAGGGGAGACCCAGTACTTC
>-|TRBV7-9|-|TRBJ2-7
CASSLAPQEWTYEQYF
TGTGCCAGCAGCTTAGCTCCCCAGGAATGGACCTACGAGCAGTACTTC
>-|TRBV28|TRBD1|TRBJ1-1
CASSPDRVNTEAFF
TGTGCCAGCAGTCCTGACAGGGTGAACACTGAAGCTTTCTTT
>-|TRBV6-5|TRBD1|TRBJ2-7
CASRPGQGSYEQYF
TGTGCCAGCAGGCCCGGACAGGGTTCGTACGAGCAGTACTTC
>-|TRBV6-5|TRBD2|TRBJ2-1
CASSPSGRAYEQFF
TGTGCCAGCAGTCCTAGCGGGAGGGCCTATGAGCAGTTCTTC
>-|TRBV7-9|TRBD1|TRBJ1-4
CASSQGQGGNEKLFF
TGTGCCAGCAGCCAAGGACAGGGGGGTAATGAAAAACTGTTTTTT
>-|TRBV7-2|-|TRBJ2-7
CASSLSSAQTHPYEQYF
TGTGCCAGCAGCTTGAGTAGCGCACAAACCCATCCCTACGAGCAGTACTTC
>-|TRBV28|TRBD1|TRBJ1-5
CASSPETGQQPQHF
TGTGCCAGCAGCCCCGAGACAGGGCAACAGCCCCAGCATTTT